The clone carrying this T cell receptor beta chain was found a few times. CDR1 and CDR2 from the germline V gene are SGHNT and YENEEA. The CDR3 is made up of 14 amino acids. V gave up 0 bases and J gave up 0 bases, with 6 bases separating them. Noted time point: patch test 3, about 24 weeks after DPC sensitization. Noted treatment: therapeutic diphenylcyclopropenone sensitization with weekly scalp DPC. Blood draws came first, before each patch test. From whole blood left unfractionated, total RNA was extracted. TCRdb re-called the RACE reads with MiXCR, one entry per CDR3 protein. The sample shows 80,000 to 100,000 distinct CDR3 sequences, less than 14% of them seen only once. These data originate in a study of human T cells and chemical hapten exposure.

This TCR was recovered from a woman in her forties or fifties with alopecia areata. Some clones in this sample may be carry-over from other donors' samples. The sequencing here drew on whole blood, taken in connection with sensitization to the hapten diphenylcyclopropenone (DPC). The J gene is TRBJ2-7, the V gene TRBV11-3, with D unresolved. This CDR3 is CASSLDNPSYEQYF. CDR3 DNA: TGTGCCAGCAGCTTAGACAACCCCTCCTACGAGCAGTACTTC.